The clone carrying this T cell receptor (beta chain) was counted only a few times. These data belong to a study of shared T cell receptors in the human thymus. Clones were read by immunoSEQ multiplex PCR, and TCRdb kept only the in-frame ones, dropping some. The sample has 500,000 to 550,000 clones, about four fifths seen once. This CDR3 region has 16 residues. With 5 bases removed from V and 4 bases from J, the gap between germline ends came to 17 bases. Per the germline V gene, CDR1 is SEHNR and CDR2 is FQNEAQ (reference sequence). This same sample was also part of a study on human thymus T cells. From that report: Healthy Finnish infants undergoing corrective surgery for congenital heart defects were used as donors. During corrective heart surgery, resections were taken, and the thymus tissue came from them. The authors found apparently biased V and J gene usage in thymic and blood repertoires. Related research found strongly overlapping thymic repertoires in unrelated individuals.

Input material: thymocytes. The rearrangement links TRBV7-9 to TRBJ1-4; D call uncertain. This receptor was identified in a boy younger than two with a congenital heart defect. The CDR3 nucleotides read TGTGCCAGCAGCCCCCGGGCGGGGTGGAGTAATGAAAAACTGTTTTTT. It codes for CASSPRAGWSNEKLFF. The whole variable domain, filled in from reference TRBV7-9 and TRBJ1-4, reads DTGVSQNPRHKITKRGQNVTFRCDPISEHNRLYWYRQTLGQGPEFLTYFQNEAQLEKSRLLSDRFSAERPKGSFSTLEIQRTEQGDSAMYLCASSPRAGWSNEKLFFGSGTQLSVL.